Included here is one T cell receptor (beta chain) sequence, with context. Antigen specificity is unknown. The data stem from a study of breast tumors, draining lymph nodes, adjacent tissues. Broader study findings: Data fit most tumor T cells coming from lymph node, expanding in tumor.

Germline V gene data show CDR1 as MGHDK and CDR2 as SYGVNS. The CDR3 has 16 residues. Trimming removed 8 bases from V and 5 bases from J, with 24 bases in between. The lymph nodes were axillary draining lymph nodes from breast cancer patients. One entry per CDR3 protein, called by TCRdb with MiXCR from the multiplex PCR reads. The table lists around 290,000 distinct CDR3 sequences, roughly 30% of them singletons. This chain links TRBV25-1 with TRBJ1-2; the D gene is possibly TRBD1 (5 bases). What was sequenced was axillary lymph node tissue. The TCR originated in a female donor with breast cancer. Some clones in this sample may be carry-over from other donors' samples. The CDR3 nucleotides are TGTGCCAGCTCACCCCTCCCCGGGGTGGGGGAGTATGGCTACACCTTC. Translation gives CASSPLPGVGEYGYTF.